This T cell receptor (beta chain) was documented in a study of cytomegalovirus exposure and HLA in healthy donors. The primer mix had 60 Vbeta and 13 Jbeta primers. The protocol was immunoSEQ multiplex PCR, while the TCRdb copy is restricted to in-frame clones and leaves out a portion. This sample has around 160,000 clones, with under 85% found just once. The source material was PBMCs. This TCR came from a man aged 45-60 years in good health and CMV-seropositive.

CDR3 nucleotide sequence: TGTGCCAGCAGCCCCAGGGACAGGGCTCGAGGTAGCCAAGAGACCCAGTACTTC. Amino acids: CASSPRDRARGSQETQYF. The chain recombines TRBV9 with TRBJ2-5, with 9 nucleotides matching TRBD1. J gave up 1 base and V 4 bases, and 14 bases lay outside the gene matches. The CDR3 runs 18 residues. CDR1 and CDR2 (germline): SGDLS, YYNGEE. Filled out from reference TRBV9 and TRBJ2-5, the complete variable domain reads DSGVTQTPKHLITATGQRVTLRCSPRSGDLSVYWYQQSLDQGLQFLIQYYNGEERAKGNILERFSAQQFPDLHSELNLSSLELGDSALYFCASSPRDRARGSQETQYFGPGTRLLVL.